This T cell receptor (beta chain) was recovered during a study of CD8 T cells in Susac syndrome. Findings and limits, study-wide: The study admitted that it had a relatively small number of individuals in its TCR sequencing and HLA analysis.

This CDR3 is built from 17 residues. CDR1 and CDR2 from the germline V gene are MGHDK and SYGVNS. The ends lost 3 bases at V and 3 bases at J; junction bases unmatched: 7. Details on this clonotype: Its antigen is currently unknown.

Peripheral blood CD8+ and CD4+ T cells were profiled by TCR beta sequencing. Negative isolation was applied to CD8+ and CD4+ T cells, and FACS enrichment was applied to TEMRA cells. Reverse transcription of about 0.5 to 1 ug RNA used random hexamers. It was immunoSEQ multiplex PCR that amplified TCR beta CDR3 across 54 Vbeta and 13 Jbeta. TCRdb recomputed calls from the immunoSEQ multiplex PCR reads with MiXCR, one row per CDR3 protein. The sample lists 250,000 to 300,000 distinct CDR3 sequences, approximately 85% occurring once. The TCR was taken from a human donor with multiple sclerosis. The chain employs TRBV25-1 and TRBJ2-1; 11 bases match TRBD2. Sequenced: CD8+ T cells from PBMCs. The CDR3 DNA reads TGTGCCAGCAGTGACATATCCACTAGCGGGAGCTACAATGAGCAGTTCTTC. Its protein product is CASSDISTSGSYNEQFF.